This is a list of T cell receptor beta chains from one sample in a study of blood T cell repertoires in COVID-19. Sequencing was performed with immunoSEQ multiplex PCR; in TCRdb, only in-frame clones are kept and a portion is missing. The sample includes 200,000 to 300,000 clones, 75% to 90% of them seen just once. Sequences were obtained from peripheral blood. These receptors were obtained from a man aged 25 to 40 with active or convalescent COVID-19. Each CDR3 is given without its conserved first and last residue. The D gene is left open where the match is weak.

cdr3_aa v_call d_call
ASSRGQVNGYT TRBV6-5 TRBD1
SVALSLAGGDNEQF TRBV29-1 TRBD2
ASSWSAELSSGANVLT TRBV6-2/TRBV6-3 -
ASSFREQY TRBV11-3 -
ASSFSRGGSNEQF TRBV7-6 TRBD2
ASSFSGTGTYEQY TRBV27 TRBD1
ASSLGQRYGYT TRBV7-8 -
ASSSGTVETQY TRBV5-6 TRBD1
ASSLLQANSPLH TRBV7-9 -
ATLDRAWTEAF TRBV6-5 TRBD1
AWSAVAGGREQY TRBV30 TRBD2
ASSPGTGAFGSPLH TRBV28 -
ASSQVEATGYT TRBV4-3 -
ASEPGQGLRNEQY TRBV5-1 TRBD1
ASSPEPGLPQETQY TRBV4-1 TRBD2
ASSDRQRSLYGYT TRBV5-1 -
ASSYTEGARGNTIY TRBV6-6 TRBD1
ASSLVAGGQGSGNEQF TRBV7-3 TRBD1
ASQNLNSEQY TRBV5-5 -
ASSERSSDSYEQY TRBV9 -
ASSFLSQYRGYT TRBV13 -
ASSASSTNEKLF TRBV27 -
ASSLSGDEQY TRBV5-1 -
ASSTLGEGSEAF TRBV7-9 -
ASSVLPGSGELF TRBV19 -
ASSQEISPAGDQPQH TRBV3-1/TRBV3-2 -
ASSSTGTGYYGYT TRBV11-2 TRBD1
ASRPGQGPYEQY TRBV3-1/TRBV3-2 TRBD1
AWSVQGAGTGELF TRBV30 TRBD1
ASSPGDRVEEKLF TRBV3-1/TRBV3-2 TRBD1
ATLNTGELF TRBV27 -
ASSQTGGIYNEQF TRBV3-1/TRBV3-2 TRBD2
ASTSGTVQETQY TRBV6-5 TRBD1
ASSLQLAGSYEQY TRBV7-2 TRBD2
AMRPRGSNYGYT TRBV28 -
ASSEREVYGYT TRBV2 -
ASSQDLQGRGWGKLF TRBV3-1/TRBV3-2 -